This is a list of T cell receptor beta chains from one sample in a study of yellow fever vaccine responses in identical twins. TCRdb re-called the RT-PCR reads through MiXCR, storing one row per CDR3 protein. The sample includes more than 600 distinct CDR3 sequences, approximately 83% of them seen just once. The input for sequencing was T cells from blood (PBMCs), unsorted or a sorted subset (not recorded which), taken before or after yellow fever vaccination (not recorded which). These TCRs come from a woman under 30 who received the yellow fever vaccine. Each CDR3 is given with its conserved first and last residue.

V	J	CDR3
TRBV20-1	TRBJ2-7	CSARERQHSYEQYF
TRBV12-2	TRBJ2-5	CASRLRGGPRETQYF
TRBV13	TRBJ2-6	CASSPPSLDTGSGANVLTF
TRBV4-1	TRBJ1-6	CASSQVSAWRYSPLHF
TRBV6-2/TRBV6-3	TRBJ1-1	CASSYSGGLGTEAFF
TRBV6-1	TRBJ1-1	CASTGGGLTGTEAFF
TRBV7-7	TRBJ2-2	CASSLAPSGRVTGELFF
TRBV3-1	TRBJ2-1	CASSQEGLTYNEQFF
TRBV6-5	TRBJ1-3	CASSYSRALQSSGNTIYF
TRBV7-8	TRBJ1-4	CASSGDRGFEKLFF
TRBV10-3	TRBJ1-2	CAMGSIVSSYGYTF
TRBV12-3/TRBV12-4	TRBJ1-1	CASSKHRGGNTEAFF
TRBV3-1	TRBJ1-5	CASSRGQGSNQPQHF